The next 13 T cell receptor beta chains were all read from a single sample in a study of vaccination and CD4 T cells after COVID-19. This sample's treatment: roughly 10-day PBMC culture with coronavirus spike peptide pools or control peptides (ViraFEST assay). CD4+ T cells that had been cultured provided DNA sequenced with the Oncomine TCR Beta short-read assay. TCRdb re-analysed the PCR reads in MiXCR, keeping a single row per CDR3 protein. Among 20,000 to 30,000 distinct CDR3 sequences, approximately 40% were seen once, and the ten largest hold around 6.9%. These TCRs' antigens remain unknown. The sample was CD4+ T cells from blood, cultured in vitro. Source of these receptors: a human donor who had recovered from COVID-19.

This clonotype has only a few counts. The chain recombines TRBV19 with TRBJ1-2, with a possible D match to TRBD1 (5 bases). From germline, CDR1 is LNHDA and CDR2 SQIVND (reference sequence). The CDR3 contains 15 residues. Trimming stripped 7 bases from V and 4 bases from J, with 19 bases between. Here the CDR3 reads CASMGLGMGVYGYTF. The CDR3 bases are TGTGCCAGTATGGGCCTTGGGATGGGGGTCTATGGCTACACCTTC.

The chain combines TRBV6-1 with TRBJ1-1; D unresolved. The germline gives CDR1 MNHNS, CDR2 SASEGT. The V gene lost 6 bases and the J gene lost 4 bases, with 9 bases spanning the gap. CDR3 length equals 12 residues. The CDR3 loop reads CASSTPGTEAFF. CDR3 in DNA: TGTGCCAGCAGCACACCGGGCACTGAAGCTTTCTTT.

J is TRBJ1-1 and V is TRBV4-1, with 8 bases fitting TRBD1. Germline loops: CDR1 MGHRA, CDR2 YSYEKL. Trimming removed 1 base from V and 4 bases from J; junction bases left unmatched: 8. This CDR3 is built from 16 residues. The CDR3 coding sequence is TGCGCCAGCAGCCAAGGCCAGGGGGCATACGGCACTGAAGCTTTCTTT. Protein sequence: CASSQGQGAYGTEAFF.

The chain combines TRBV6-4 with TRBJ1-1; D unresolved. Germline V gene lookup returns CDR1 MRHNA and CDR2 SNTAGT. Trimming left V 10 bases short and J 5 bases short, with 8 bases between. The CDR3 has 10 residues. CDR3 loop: CANPATEAFF. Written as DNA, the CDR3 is TGTGCCAACCCTGCAACTGAAGCTTTCTTT.

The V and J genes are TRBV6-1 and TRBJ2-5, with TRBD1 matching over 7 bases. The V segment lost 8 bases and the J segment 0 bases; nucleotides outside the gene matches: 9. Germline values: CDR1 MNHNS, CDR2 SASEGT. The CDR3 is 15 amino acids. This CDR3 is CASRRGTAYQETQYF. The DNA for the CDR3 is TGTGCCAGCCGCAGGGGGACAGCGTACCAAGAGACCCAGTACTTC.

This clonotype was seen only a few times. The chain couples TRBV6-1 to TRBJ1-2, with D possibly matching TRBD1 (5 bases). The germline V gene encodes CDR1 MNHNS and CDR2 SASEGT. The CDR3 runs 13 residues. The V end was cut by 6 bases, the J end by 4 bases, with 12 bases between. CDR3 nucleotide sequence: TGTGCCAGCAGGGGCAGGGTTTTCTATGGCTACACCTTC. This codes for CASRGRVFYGYTF.

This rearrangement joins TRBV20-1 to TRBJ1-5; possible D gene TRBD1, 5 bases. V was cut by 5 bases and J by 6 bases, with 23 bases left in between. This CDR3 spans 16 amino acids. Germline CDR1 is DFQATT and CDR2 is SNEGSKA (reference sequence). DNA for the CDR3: TGCAGTGCTTCCCCCGGGGGGAAGGGCCTTATTCAGCCCCAGCATTTT. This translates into CSASPGGKGLIQPQHF.

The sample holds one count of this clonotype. DNA for the CDR3: TGCGCCAGCAGCTTGGGACCGGACTATGGCTACACCTTC. It translates to CASSLGPDYGYTF. The rearrangement joins TRBV5-1 to TRBJ1-2, with D unclear. Per the germline V gene, CDR1 is SGHRS and CDR2 is YFSETQ. The length of the CDR3 is 13 residues. Trimming cost V 0 bases and J 3 bases, with 6 bases left between them.

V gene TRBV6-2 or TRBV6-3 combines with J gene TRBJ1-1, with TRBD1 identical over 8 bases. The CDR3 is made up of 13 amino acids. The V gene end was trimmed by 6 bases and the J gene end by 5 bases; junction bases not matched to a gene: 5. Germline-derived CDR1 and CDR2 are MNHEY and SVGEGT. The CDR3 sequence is CASSWDRITEAFF. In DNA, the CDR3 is TGTGCCAGCAGCTGGGACAGGATTACTGAAGCTTTCTTT.

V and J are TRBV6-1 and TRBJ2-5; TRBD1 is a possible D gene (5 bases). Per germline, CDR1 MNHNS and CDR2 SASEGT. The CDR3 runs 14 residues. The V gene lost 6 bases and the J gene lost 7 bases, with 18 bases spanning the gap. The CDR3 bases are TGTGCCAGCAGCGAGGACACGTTAGCTGGGACCCAGTACTTC. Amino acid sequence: CASSEDTLAGTQYF.

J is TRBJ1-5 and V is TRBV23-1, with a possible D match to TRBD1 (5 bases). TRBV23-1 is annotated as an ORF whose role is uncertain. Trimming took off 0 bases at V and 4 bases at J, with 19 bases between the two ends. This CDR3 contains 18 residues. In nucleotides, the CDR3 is TGCGCCAGCAGTCAATCGCCCCGGCGTGGGGGTATGAATCAGCCCCAGCATTTT. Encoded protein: CASSQSPRRGGMNQPQHF.

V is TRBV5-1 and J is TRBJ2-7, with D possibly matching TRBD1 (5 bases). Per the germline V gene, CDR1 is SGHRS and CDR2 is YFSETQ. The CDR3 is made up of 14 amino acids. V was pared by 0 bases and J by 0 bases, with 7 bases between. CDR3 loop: CASSLEGSSYEQYF. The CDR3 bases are TGCGCCAGCAGCTTGGAGGGGTCCTCCTACGAGCAGTACTTC.

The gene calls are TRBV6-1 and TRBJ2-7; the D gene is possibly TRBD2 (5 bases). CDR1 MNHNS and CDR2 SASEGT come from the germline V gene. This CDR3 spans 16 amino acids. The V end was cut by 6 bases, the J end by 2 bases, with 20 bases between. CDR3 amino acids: CASRLPRPADAYEQYF. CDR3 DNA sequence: TGTGCCAGCAGACTCCCTCGTCCAGCGGACGCCTACGAGCAGTACTTC.